This T cell receptor (beta chain) was observed in a study of cytomegalovirus exposure and HLA in healthy donors. This clone was detected a few times. Researchers ran the PCR with 60 Vbeta and 13 Jbeta primers. Clones were sequenced by immunoSEQ multiplex PCR, and TCRdb holds only the in-frame ones, with some missing. The data show roughly 140,000 clones, with roughly 85% seen just once and about 0.64% held by the top ten. Nominally healthy donors provided the samples, though records likely missed some immune exposures. The sequencing sample was made of PBMCs. The source is a male donor in good health and CMV-seronegative.

CDR3 region: CASSYAGLGTYEQYF. The DNA for the CDR3 is TGTGCCAGCAGCTACGCTGGACTAGGCACCTACGAGCAGTACTTC. J is TRBJ2-7 and V is TRBV7-2; 7 nucleotides agree with TRBD2. The CDR3 is 15 amino acids. The germline CDR1 and CDR2 sequences are SGHTA and FQGNSA. The junction had 8 bases not matched to a gene; V was cut back by 4 bases and J by 2 bases. Filled out from reference TRBV7-2 and TRBJ2-7, the complete variable domain reads GAGVSQSPSNKVTEKGKDVELRCDPISGHTALYWYRQSLGQGLEFLIYFQGNSAPDKSGLPSDRFSAERTGGSVSTLTIQRTQQEDSAVYLCASSYAGLGTYEQYFGPGTRLTVT.